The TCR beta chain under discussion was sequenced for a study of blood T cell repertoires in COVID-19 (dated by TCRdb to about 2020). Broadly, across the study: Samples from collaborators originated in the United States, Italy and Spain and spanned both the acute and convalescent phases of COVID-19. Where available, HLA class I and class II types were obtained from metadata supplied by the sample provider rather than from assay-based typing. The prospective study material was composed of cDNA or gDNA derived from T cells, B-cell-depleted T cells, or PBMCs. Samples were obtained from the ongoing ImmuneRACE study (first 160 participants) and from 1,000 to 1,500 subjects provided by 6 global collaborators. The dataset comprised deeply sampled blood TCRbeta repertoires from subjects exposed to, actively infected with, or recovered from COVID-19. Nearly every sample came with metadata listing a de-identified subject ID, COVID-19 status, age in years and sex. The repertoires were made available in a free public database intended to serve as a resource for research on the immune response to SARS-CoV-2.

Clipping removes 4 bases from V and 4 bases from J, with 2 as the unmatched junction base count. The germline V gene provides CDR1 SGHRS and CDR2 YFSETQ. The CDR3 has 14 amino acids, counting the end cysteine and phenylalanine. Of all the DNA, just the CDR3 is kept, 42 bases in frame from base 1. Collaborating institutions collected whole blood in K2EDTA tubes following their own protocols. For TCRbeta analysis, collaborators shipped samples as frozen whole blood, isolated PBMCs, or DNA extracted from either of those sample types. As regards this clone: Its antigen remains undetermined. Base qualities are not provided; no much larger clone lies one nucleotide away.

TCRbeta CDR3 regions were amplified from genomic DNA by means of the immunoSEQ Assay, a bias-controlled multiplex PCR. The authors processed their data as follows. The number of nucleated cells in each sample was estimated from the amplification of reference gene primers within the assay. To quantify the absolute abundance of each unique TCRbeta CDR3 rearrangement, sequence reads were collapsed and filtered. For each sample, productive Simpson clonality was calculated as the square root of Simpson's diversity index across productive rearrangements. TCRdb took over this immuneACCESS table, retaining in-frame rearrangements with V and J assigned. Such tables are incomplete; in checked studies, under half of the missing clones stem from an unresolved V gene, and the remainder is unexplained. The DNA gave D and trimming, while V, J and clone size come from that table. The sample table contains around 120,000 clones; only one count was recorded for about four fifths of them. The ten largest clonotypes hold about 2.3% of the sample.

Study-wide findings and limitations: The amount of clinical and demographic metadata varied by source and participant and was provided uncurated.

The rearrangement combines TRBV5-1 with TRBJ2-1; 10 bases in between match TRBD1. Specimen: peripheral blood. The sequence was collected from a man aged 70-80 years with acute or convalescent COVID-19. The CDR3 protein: CASSRDRGYNEQFF. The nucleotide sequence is TGCGCCAGCAGCCGGGACAGGGGATACAATGAGCAGTTCTTC.